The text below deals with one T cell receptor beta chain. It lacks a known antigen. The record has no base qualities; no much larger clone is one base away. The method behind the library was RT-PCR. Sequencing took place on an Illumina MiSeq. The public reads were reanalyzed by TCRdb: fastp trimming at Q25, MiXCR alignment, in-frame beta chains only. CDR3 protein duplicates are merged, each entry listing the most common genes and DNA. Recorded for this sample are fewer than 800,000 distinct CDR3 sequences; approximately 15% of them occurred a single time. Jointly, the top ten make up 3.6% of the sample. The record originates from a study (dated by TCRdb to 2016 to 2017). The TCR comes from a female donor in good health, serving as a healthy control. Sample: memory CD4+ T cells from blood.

This receptor has the CDR3 CSAGAGNDEAFF. The DNA reads TGCAGTGCTGGGGCAGGGAACGACGAAGCTTTCTTT. Rearrangement joined TRBV20-1 to TRBJ1-1; the D gene is perhaps TRBD1, from 5 matching bases. The junction carries 15 bases between V and J, which are trimmed by 5 bases and 8 bases respectively. The CDR3 runs 12 amino acids, cysteine and phenylalanine included. Only the CDR3 region is kept as DNA, spanning 36 bases read in frame from base 1. CDR1 and CDR2 (DFQATT, SNEGSKA) derive from the germline V gene (reference sequence).